Below are 13 T cell receptor beta chains sequenced from a single sample in a study of human T cells and chemical hapten exposure. TCRdb re-called the RACE reads through MiXCR, storing one row per CDR3 protein. The table includes more than 300,000 distinct CDR3 sequences, more than 4.5% detected once. Regarding time point: pre-sensitization, week 0. The treatment was: therapeutic diphenylcyclopropenone sensitization with weekly scalp DPC. Sequenced material: whole blood, taken in connection with sensitization to the hapten diphenylcyclopropenone (DPC). The receptors stem from a woman aged 50 to 60 with alopecia areata. Some clones in this sample may be carry-over from other donors' samples.

This clonotype came up many times. The rearrangement joins TRBV29-1 to TRBJ2-5; 9 bases are a match to TRBD1. V was pared by 6 bases and J by 4 bases, with 9 bases of the junction left unmatched. CDR1 and CDR2 (germline): SQVTM, ANQGSEA. This CDR3 region has 14 residues. The CDR3 here is CSVDKQGASETQYF. As DNA, the CDR3 is TGCAGCGTCGACAAACAGGGGGCTTCAGAGACCCAGTACTTC.

In this sample, this clonotype turned up many times. The chain is built from TRBV5-1 and TRBJ2-7; TRBD1 aligns across 7 bases. The germline CDR1 and CDR2 sequences are SGHRS and YFSETQ. This CDR3 contains 14 residues. The V segment lost 0 bases and the J segment 6 bases; nucleotides outside the gene matches: 6. CDR3 sequence: CASSLAGQSSEQYF. In DNA form, the CDR3 reads TGCGCCAGCAGCTTGGCGGGACAGTCTTCCGAGCAGTACTTC. The full variable domain, its missing parts supplied by reference TRBV5-1 and TRBJ2-7, is KAGVTQTPRYLIKTRGQQVTLSCSPISGHRSVSWYQQTPGQGLQFLFEYFSETQRNKGNFPGRFSGRQFSNSRSEMNVSTLELGDSALYLCASSLAGQSSEQYFGPGTRLTVT.

This clonotype was seen more than once but under ten times. The chain has TRBV6-1 and TRBJ1-4; TRBD1 agrees at 8 bases. The CDR3 sequence is 16 residues long. V shed 5 bases, J shed 7 bases, and the junction held 12 bases outside the gene matches. Germline CDR1 MNHNS, CDR2 SASEGT. The CDR3 is CASSSLRTGRGEKLFF. CDR3 nucleotide sequence: TGTGCCAGCAGTTCCCTTAGGACAGGGCGGGGTGAAAAACTGTTTTTT.

The chain recombines TRBV20-1 with TRBJ1-5; D is possibly TRBD1 (5 bases). From germline, CDR1 is DFQATT and CDR2 SNEGSKA (reference sequence). The CDR3 extends over 12 amino acids. The V gene lost 0 bases and the J gene lost 9 bases, with 9 bases spanning the gap. The CDR3 coding sequence is TGCAGTGCTAGAGATCAGGGAGCGCCCCAGCATTTT. Its translation: CSARDQGAPQHF.

This clonotype was seen ten or more times. The chain links TRBV4-1 to TRBJ1-4; D gene uncertain. Trimming left V 0 bases short and J 0 bases short, with 11 bases between. The CDR3 is 17 residues long. Germline lookup yields CDR1 MGHRA and CDR2 YSYEKL. CDR3 nucleotide sequence: TGCGCCAGCAGCCAAGAAATTGGCCCCTCAACTAATGAAAAACTGTTTTTT. Protein product: CASSQEIGPSTNEKLFF.

The chain employs TRBV29-1 and TRBJ2-2; TRBD1 matches at 8 bases. The germline CDR1 and CDR2 sequences are SQVTM and ANQGSEA. This CDR3 region has 14 residues. The CDR3 DNA follows: TGCAGTTGCCAGGGGGCGCGGAACACCGGGGAGCTGTTTTTT. Translated, it gives CSCQGARNTGELFF.

This clonotype was recorded at least ten times. The J gene is TRBJ2-1, the V gene TRBV10-1, with 12 nucleotides matching TRBD2. The CDR3 loop spans 14 amino acids. Trimming at V came to 3 bases and at J to 9 bases, leaving 3 bases not matched to a gene. The germline CDR1 and CDR2 sequences are WNHNN and SYGVQD (reference sequence). In nucleotides, the CDR3 is TGCGCCAGCAGTGAAGCGACTAGCGGGAGTGAGCAGTTCTTC. This sequence encodes CASSEATSGSEQFF.

At least ten counts were recorded for this clonotype. The chain has TRBV6-5 and TRBJ2-6, with D unclear. This CDR3 spans 16 amino acids. Germline CDR1 MNHEY, CDR2 SVGAGI. Trimming took off 4 bases at V and 1 base at J, with 11 bases between the two ends. DNA for the CDR3: TGTGCCAGCAGTTCCTTACTGGGATCTGGGGCCAACGTCCTGACTTTC. Amino acid sequence: CASSSLLGSGANVLTF.

Worth noting for this clonotype: Possible read error: a much larger clone is one base away. The V and J genes are TRBV27 and TRBJ2-2, with D possibly TRBD2 on 5 matching bases. With 0 bases removed from V and 3 bases from J, the gap between germline ends came to 8 bases. Germline values: CDR1 MNHEY, CDR2 SMNVEV (reference sequence). This CDR3 contains 15 residues. The CDR3 coding sequence is TGTGCCAGCAGTTTATCTTACGGGGACACCGGGGAGCTGTTTTTT. Protein: CASSLSYGDTGELFF.

This clonotype was recorded a few times. This chain joins TRBV5-1 and TRBJ2-1; D not certain. V lost 5 bases, J lost 8 bases, and 8 bases lay in between. CDR3 length: 11 residues. Per the germline V gene, CDR1 is SGHRS and CDR2 is YFSETQ. CDR3 sequence: CASRLTDEQFF. The CDR3 nucleotides read TGCGCCAGCAGACTTACCGATGAGCAGTTCTTC. Looking up the rest from reference TRBV5-1 and TRBJ2-1 gives the full variable domain: KAGVTQTPRYLIKTRGQQVTLSCSPISGHRSVSWYQQTPGQGLQFLFEYFSETQRNKGNFPGRFSGRQFSNSRSEMNVSTLELGDSALYLCASRLTDEQFFGPGTRLTVL.

This clonotype was seen a handful of times. The genes are TRBV21-1 and TRBJ1-6; the table calls TRBD1, which could not be checked here. TRBV21-1 is assigned pseudogene status. The CDR3 has 16 amino acids. CDR3 nucleotide sequence: TGTGCCAGCAGCAAAGGAAAAGGCAGGGGAAATTCACCCCTCCACTTT. Translation: CASSKGKGRGNSPLHF.

This clonotype was recorded a few times. The V gene is TRBV12-3 or TRBV12-4, the J gene TRBJ2-7, with D hard to call. V dropped 4 bases and J dropped 0 bases, with 10 bases sitting between them. This CDR3 comprises 14 residues. CDR3 sequence reads: CASSSTSLSYEQYF. CDR3 nucleotides: TGTGCCAGCAGTTCCACGTCCCTCTCCTACGAGCAGTACTTC.

The chain combines TRBV7-9 with TRBJ2-3; D is possibly TRBD2 (6 bases). CDR3 length equals 14 residues. The V end was cut by 7 bases, the J end by 4 bases, with 15 bases between. From germline, CDR1 is SEHNR and CDR2 FQNEAQ (reference sequence). CDR3 protein: CASTGTPPPDTQYF. The CDR3 DNA is TGTGCCAGCACCGGGACTCCCCCCCCAGATACGCAGTATTTT.